A single sample is the source of the 6 T cell receptor beta chains below, sequenced in a study of beta chain features in type 1 diabetes. Study outcomes and limitations: Moderate but significant shortening of TCRB CDR3s was recorded in all four CD4+ subsets from Type 1 diabetes patients.

These receptors' targets are unknown. Expressed TCRB transcripts were sequenced after all isolated RNA was converted to cDNA. Assay: immunoSEQ multiplex PCR; the TCRdb copy retains only in-frame clones and omits some. The data hold fewer than 450,000 clones, with approximately 13% observed a single time. Sequences were obtained from naive CD4+ T cells from blood. These receptors originate from a woman in her late teens or twenties with type 1 diabetes.

This rearrangement joins TRBV7-9 to TRBJ2-7; D possibly matches TRBD1 or TRBD2 (6 bases each). Germline CDR1 SEHNR, CDR2 FQNEAQ (reference sequence). Trimming removed 7 bases from V and 7 bases from J, with 14 bases in between. The CDR3 consists of 12 residues. Here the CDR3 reads CASNKLGGEQYV. In nucleotides, the CDR3 is TGTGCCAGCAACAAATTAGGGGGGGAGCAGTACGTC.

Only a few counts were recorded for this clone. CDR3 residues: CASSQVGVGETQYF. The CDR3 DNA reads TGCGCCAGCAGCCAAGTAGGGGTTGGGGAGACCCAGTACTTC. The chain recombines TRBV4-1 with TRBJ2-5; D is perhaps TRBD1 (5 bases). V was shortened by 1 base and J by 5 bases, with 11 bases between the two germline ends. Germline V CDR1 and CDR2: MGHRA, YSYEKL. There are 14 residues in the CDR3.

V and J are TRBV30 and TRBJ2-2, with no clear D. The CDR3 has 12 amino acids. V lost 0 bases to trimming and J lost 6 bases, with 5 bases between them. CDR1 is GTSNPN and CDR2 is SVGIG in the germline V gene (reference sequence). CDR3 amino acids: CAWSVRSGELFF. As DNA, the CDR3 is TGTGCCTGGAGTGTTAGATCCGGGGAGCTGTTTTTT.

This clone was counted between two and nine times. This chain links TRBV19 with TRBJ2-3; no reliable D call. V was pared by 5 bases and J by 1 base, with 7 bases between. Germline V gene lookup returns CDR1 LNHDA and CDR2 SQIVND (reference sequence). The CDR3 sequence is 13 residues long. The CDR3 DNA sequence: TGTGCCAGTAGTTGGCAGGGCACAGATACGCAGTATTTT. Protein: CASSWQGTDTQYF.

The genes are TRBV29-1 and TRBJ2-5; 8 nucleotides agree with TRBD1. This CDR3 spans 14 amino acids. Unmatched junction bases numbered 9, after V lost 0 bases and J lost 9 bases. Germline lookup yields CDR1 SQVTM and CDR2 ANQGSEA. The DNA of the CDR3 is TGCAGCGTTGAAGAATGGACAGGGCGTAGTGCCCAGTACTTC. Residues: CSVEEWTGRSAQYF. The full variable domain, its missing parts supplied by reference TRBV29-1 and TRBJ2-5, is SAVISQKPSRDICQRGTSLTIQCQVDSQVTMMFWYRQQPGQSLTLIATANQGSEATYESGFVIDKFPISRPNLTFSTLTVSNMSPEDSSIYLCSVEEWTGRSAQYFGPGTRLLVL.

The V and J genes are TRBV19 and TRBJ1-5; 9 bases are shared with TRBD1. J gave up 7 bases and V 5 bases, and 9 bases lay outside the gene matches. Germline V gene lookup returns CDR1 LNHDA and CDR2 SQIVND (reference sequence). The CDR3 runs to 15 residues. CDR3 sequence (DNA): TGTGCCAGTAGTCCCGGGACAGGGTTCGGGCAGCCCCAGCATTTT. Translating gives CASSPGTGFGQPQHF.